The rows below give T cell receptor beta chains drawn from one sample of a study of cytomegalovirus exposure and HLA in healthy donors. Data came from immunoSEQ multiplex PCR; TCRdb stores just in-frame clones and leaves some out. The sample records roughly 150,000 clones, roughly 78% being singletons. The sample comprised PBMCs. These receptors were obtained from a man aged 35 to 55 in good health and CMV-seropositive. Each CDR3 is given with its conserved first and last residue. A D gene is named only where the DNA matches it firmly. Size is stated for part of the rows, as once, few or many counts, or as a class when the clone is expanded.

15	TRBV28	NA	TRBJ2-5	NA	CASSQRMVVKETQYF	TGTGCCAGCAGCCAGAGGATGGTGGTGAAAGAGACCCAGTACTTC
17	TRBV7-9	NA	TRBJ2-7	NA	CASSLVGTLDKPDEQYF	TGTGCCAGCAGCTTAGTTGGGACTCTCGACAAGCCCGACGAGCAGTACTTC
20	TRBV6-1	NA	TRBJ2-1	TRBD2	CASSEGLAGVKRSSYNEQFF	TGTGCCAGCAGTGAGGGGCTAGCGGGAGTGAAACGGAGCTCCTACAATGAGCAGTTCTTC
12	TRBV29-1	NA	TRBJ1-5	NA	CSVYGPGGPQHF	TGCAGCGTTTACGGGCCGGGGGGGCCCCAGCATTTT
15	TRBV2	NA	TRBJ1-5	TRBD1	CASAPPRDRGQPQHF	TGTGCCAGCGCCCCACCCCGGGACAGAGGCCAGCCCCAGCATTTT
17	TRBV10-3	NA	TRBJ2-7	NA	CAISESLVGTHSYEQYF	TGTGCCATCAGTGAGTCGTTAGTAGGGACTCATTCCTACGAGCAGTACTTC
13	TRBV6-4	NA	TRBJ1-2	TRBD1	CASSQDRNYGYTF	TGTGCCAGCAGTCAGGACAGGAACTATGGCTACACCTTC
16	TRBV7-2	NA	TRBJ2-7	NA	CASSLSLASGLYEQYF	TGTGCCAGCAGCTTATCGTTAGCGTCTGGGCTCTACGAGCAGTACTTC
13	TRBV7-9	NA	TRBJ1-4	TRBD1	CAGGTGNNEKLFF	TGTGCCGGAGGGACAGGGAATAATGAAAAACTGTTTTTT
12	TRBV7-3	NA	TRBJ1-2	NA	CASSVGGGGYTF	TGTGCCAGCAGCGTCGGGGGTGGTGGCTACACCTTC
15	TRBV15	NA	TRBJ1-2	TRBD1	CATSRKRDSVYGYTF	TGTGCCACCAGCAGGAAACGGGACAGCGTATATGGCTACACCTTC
14	TRBV14	NA	TRBJ2-7	TRBD2	CASSRTGGSYEQYF	TGTGCCAGCAGCCGCACCGGGGGGTCTTACGAGCAGTACTTC
15	TRBV2	NA	TRBJ2-1	TRBD2	CASSETSGRRVEQFF	TGTGCCAGCAGTGAGACTAGCGGGAGGAGGGTTGAGCAGTTCTTC
14	TRBV30	NA	TRBJ1-2	TRBD1	CAWRPGQGPYGYTF	TGTGCCTGGAGACCGGGACAGGGGCCCTATGGCTACACCTTC
12	TRBV5-5	NA	TRBJ2-7	NA	CASSLEQGGQYF	TGTGCCAGCAGCTTGGAACAGGGTGGGCAGTACTTC
16	TRBV10-3	NA	TRBJ1-1	NA	CAISVDRLVSSAEAFF	TGTGCCATCAGTGTTGACAGGCTCGTGTCGTCAGCTGAAGCTTTCTTT
17	TRBV18	NA	TRBJ2-5	NA	CASSPIRTAHLQETQYF	TGTGCCAGCTCACCAATTCGGACAGCACACCTACAAGAGACCCAGTACTTC
13	TRBV5-1	NA	TRBJ2-2	NA	CASSFGGGGELFF	TGCGCCAGCAGCTTCGGGGGTGGAGGGGAGCTGTTTTTT
17	TRBV9	NA	TRBJ2-1	TRBD2	CASSAPSAGARYNEQFF	TGTGCCAGCAGCGCTCCCTCAGCGGGGGCCCGATACAATGAGCAGTTCTTC
15	TRBV4-1	few	TRBJ1-2	TRBD1	CASSQDETGNYGYTF	TGCGCCAGCAGCCAAGATGAGACAGGGAATTATGGCTACACCTTC
15	TRBV7-3	NA	TRBJ2-7	NA	CASSLYVTLLHEQYF	TGTGCCAGCAGCTTATATGTGACACTCCTACACGAGCAGTACTTC
16	TRBV9	NA	TRBJ1-6	NA	CASSVDPRREDSPLHF	TGTGCCAGCAGCGTAGACCCTCGCCGGGAAGATTCACCCCTCCACTTT
16	TRBV19	NA	TRBJ1-5	NA	CASSPGGPQLGQPQHF	TGTGCCAGTAGTCCCGGGGGACCGCAATTAGGTCAGCCCCAGCATTTT
13	TRBV6-1	NA	TRBJ1-2	NA	CASSEGTVYGYTF	TGTGCCAGCAGTGAAGGGACAGTATATGGCTACACCTTC